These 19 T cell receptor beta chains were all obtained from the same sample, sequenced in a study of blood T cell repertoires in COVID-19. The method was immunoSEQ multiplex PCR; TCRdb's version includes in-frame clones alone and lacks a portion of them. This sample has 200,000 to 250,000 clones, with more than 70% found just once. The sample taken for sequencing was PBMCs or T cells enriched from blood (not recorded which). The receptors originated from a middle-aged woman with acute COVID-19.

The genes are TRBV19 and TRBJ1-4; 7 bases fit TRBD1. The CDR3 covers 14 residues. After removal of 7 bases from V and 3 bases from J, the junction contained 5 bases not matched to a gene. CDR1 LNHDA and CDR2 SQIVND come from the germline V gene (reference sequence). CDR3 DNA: TGTGCCAGTAACAAAGGGGGCTCTAATGAAAAACTGTTTTTT. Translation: CASNKGGSNEKLFF.

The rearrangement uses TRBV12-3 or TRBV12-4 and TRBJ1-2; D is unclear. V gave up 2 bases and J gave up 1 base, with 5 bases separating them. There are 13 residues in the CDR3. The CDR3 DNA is TGTGCCAGCAGTTTATCGAGTAACTATGGCTACACCTTC. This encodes CASSLSSNYGYTF.

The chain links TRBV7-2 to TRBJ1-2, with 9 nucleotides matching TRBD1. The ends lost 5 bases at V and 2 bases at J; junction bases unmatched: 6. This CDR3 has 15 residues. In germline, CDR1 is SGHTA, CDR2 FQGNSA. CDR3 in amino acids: CASSQSGQGNYGYTF. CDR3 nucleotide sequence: TGTGCCAGCAGCCAAAGTGGACAGGGGAACTATGGCTACACCTTC.

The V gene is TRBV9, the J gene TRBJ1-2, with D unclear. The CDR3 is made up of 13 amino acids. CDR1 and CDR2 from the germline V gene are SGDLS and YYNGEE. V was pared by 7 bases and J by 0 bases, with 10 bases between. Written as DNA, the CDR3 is TGTGCCAGCGGCACGGGAGCTAACTATGGCTACACCTTC. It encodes CASGTGANYGYTF.

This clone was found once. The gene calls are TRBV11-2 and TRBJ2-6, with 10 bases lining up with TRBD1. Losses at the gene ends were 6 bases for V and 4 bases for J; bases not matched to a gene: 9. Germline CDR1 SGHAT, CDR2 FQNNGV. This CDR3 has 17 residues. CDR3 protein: CASSPGTGVAGANVLTF. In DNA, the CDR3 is TGTGCCAGCAGTCCTGGGACAGGGGTCGCCGGGGCCAACGTCCTGACTTTC.

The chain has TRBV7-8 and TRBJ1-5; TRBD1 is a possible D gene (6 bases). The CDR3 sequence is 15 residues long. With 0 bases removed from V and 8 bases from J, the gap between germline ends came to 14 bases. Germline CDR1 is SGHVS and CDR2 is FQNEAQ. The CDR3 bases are TGTGCCAGCAGCTTAGCGGCAGGGGCTTGGGAGCCCCAGCATTTT. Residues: CASSLAAGAWEPQHF. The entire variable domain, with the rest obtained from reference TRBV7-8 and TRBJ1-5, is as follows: GAGVSQSPRYKVAKRGQDVALRCDPISGHVSLFWYQQALGQGPEFLTYFQNEAQLDKSGLPSDRFFAERPEGSVSTLKIQRTQQEDSAVYLCASSLAAGAWEPQHFGDGTRLSIL.

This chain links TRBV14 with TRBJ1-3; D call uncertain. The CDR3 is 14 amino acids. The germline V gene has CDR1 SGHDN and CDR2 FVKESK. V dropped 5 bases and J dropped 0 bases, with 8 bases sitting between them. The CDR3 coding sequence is TGTGCCAGCAGCTTTCTATACTCTGGAAACACCATATATTTT. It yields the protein CASSFLYSGNTIYF.

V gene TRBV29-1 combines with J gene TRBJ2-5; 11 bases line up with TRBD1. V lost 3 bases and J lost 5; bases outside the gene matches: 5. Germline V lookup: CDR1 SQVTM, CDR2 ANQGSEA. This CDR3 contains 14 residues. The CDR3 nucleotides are TGCAGCGTTGACCTAGGACAGGGGGCGGAGACCCAGTACTTC. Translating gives CSVDLGQGAETQYF. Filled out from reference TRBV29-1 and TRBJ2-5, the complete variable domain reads SAVISQKPSRDICQRGTSLTIQCQVDSQVTMMFWYRQQPGQSLTLIATANQGSEATYESGFVIDKFPISRPNLTFSTLTVSNMSPEDSSIYLCSVDLGQGAETQYFGPGTRLLVL.

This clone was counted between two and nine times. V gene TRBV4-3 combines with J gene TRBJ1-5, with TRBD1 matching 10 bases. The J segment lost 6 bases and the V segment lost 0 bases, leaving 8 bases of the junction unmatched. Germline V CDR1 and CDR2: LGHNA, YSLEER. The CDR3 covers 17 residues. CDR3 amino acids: CASSQDVGTGERQPQHF. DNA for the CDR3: TGCGCCAGCAGCCAAGATGTCGGGACAGGGGAGCGTCAGCCCCAGCATTTT.

The CDR3 spells CATSRDGGSGANVLTF. The CDR3 DNA is TGTGCCACCAGCAGAGATGGCGGCTCTGGGGCCAACGTCCTGACTTTC. The rearrangement joins TRBV15 to TRBJ2-6; no definite D call. In germline, CDR1 is LNHNV, CDR2 YYDKDF (reference sequence). V shed 0 bases and J shed 0 bases, with 6 bases lying between them. CDR3 length: 16 residues.

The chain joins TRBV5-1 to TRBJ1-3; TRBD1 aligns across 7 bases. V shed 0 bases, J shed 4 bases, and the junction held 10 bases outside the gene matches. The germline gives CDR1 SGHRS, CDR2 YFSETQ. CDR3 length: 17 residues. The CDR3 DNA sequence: TGCGCCAGCAGCTTGGCACGGGACAGTCAACGCGGAAACACCATATATTTT. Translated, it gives CASSLARDSQRGNTIYF.

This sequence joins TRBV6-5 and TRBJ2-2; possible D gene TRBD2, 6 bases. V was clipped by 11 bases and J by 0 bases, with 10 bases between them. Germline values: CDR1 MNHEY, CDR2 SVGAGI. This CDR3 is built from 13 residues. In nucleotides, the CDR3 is TGTGCCGGTGGCGGGGCGAACACCGGGGAGCTGTTTTTT. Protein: CAGGGANTGELFF.

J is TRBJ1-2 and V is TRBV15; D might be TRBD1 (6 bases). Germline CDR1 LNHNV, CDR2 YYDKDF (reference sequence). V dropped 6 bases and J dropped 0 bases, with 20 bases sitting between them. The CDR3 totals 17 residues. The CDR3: CATSLTVGGLTNYGYTF. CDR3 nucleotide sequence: TGTGCCACCAGTCTAACGGTTGGGGGCCTTACTAACTATGGCTACACCTTC.

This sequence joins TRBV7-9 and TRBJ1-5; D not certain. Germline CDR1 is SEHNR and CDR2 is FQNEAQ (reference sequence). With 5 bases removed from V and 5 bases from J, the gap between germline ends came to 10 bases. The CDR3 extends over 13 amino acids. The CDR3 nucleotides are TGTGCCAGCAGCCGGGGAAAGGATCAGCCCCAGCATTTT. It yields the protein CASSRGKDQPQHF.

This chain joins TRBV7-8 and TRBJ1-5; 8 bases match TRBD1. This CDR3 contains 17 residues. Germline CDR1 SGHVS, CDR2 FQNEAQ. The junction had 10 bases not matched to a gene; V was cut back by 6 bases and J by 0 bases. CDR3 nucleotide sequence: TGTGCCAGCAGTCCCGGGACAGGATCTTTTAGCAATCAGCCCCAGCATTTT. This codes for CASSPGTGSFSNQPQHF.

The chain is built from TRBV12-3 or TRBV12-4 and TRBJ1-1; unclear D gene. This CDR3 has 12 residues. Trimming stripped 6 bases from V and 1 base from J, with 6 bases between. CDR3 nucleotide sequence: TGTGCCAGCAGCCCTACGAACACTGAAGCTTTCTTT. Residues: CASSPTNTEAFF.

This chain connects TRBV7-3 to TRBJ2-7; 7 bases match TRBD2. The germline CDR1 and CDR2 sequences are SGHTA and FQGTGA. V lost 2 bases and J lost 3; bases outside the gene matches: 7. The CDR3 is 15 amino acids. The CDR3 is CASSLPGGTVYEQYF. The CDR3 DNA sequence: TGTGCCAGCAGCTTACCGGGAGGCACGGTCTACGAGCAGTACTTC.

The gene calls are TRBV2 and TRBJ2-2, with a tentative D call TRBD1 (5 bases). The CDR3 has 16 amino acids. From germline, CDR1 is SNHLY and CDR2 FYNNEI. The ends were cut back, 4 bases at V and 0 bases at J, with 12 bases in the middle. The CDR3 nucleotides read TGTGCCAGCAGTGCGAACAGGCTTACGAACACCGGGGAGCTGTTTTTT. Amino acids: CASSANRLTNTGELFF. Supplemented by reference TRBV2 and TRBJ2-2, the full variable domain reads EPEVTQTPSHQVTQMGQEVILRCVPISNHLYFYWYRQILGQKVEFLVSFYNNEISEKSEIFDDQFSVERPDGSNFTLKIRSTKLEDSAMYFCASSANRLTNTGELFFGEGSRLTVL.

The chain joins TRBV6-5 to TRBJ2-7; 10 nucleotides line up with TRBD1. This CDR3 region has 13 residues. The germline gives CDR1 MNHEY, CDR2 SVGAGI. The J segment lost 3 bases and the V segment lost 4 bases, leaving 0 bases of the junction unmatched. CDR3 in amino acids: CASSWTGGYEQYF. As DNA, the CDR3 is TGTGCCAGCAGTTGGACAGGGGGCTACGAGCAGTACTTC.